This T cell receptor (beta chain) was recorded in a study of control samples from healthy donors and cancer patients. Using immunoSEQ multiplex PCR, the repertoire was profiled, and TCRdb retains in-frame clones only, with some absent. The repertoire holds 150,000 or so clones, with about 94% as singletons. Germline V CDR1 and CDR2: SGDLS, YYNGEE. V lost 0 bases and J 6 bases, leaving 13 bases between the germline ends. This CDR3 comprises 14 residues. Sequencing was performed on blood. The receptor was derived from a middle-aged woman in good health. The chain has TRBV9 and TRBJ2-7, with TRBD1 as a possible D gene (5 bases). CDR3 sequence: CASSVGDSQSEQYF. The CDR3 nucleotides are TGTGCCAGCAGCGTAGGTGACAGTCAGAGCGAGCAGTACTTC.